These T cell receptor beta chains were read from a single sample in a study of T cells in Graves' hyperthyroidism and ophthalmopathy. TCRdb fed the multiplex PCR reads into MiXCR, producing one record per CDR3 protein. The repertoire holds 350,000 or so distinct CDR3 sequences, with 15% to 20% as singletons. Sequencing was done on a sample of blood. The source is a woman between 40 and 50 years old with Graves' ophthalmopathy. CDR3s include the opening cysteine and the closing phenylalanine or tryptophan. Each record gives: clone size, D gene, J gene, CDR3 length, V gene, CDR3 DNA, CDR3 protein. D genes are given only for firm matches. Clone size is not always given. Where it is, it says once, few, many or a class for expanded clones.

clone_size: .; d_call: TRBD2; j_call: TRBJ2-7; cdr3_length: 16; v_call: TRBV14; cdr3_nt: TGTGCCAGCAGCCTTCGGACTAGCGGGAGATTTCGCGAGCAGTACTTC; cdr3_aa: CASSLRTSGRFREQYF
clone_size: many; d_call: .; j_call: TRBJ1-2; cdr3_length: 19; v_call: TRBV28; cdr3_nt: TGTGCCAGCAGTTATACGAAGGGACGTGGACAGCGAGTACTCTATGGCTACACCTTC; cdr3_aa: CASSYTKGRGQRVLYGYTF
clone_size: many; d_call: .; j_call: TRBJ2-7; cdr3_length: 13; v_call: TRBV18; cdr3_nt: TGTGCCAGCTCACCAGAGACGGAAGACGAGCAGTACTTC; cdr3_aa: CASSPETEDEQYF
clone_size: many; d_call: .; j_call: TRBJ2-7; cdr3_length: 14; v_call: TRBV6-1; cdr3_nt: TGTGCCAGCAGTGGTTTTGGACCGTCCTACGAGCAGTACTTC; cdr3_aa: CASSGFGPSYEQYF
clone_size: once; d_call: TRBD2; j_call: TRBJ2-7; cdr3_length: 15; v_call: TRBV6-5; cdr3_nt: TGTGCCAGCAGTTACGGGGGACTAGCGGCTTACGAGCAGTACTTC; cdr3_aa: CASSYGGLAAYEQYF
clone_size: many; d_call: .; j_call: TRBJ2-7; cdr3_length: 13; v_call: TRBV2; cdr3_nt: TGTGCCAGCAGGCTAGAGGCTACCTACGAGCAGTACTTC; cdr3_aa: CASRLEATYEQYF
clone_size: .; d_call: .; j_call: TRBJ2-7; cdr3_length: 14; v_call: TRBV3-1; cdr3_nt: TGTGCCAGCAGTAGGACTATAAGCAACTACGAGCAGTACTTC; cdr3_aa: CASSRTISNYEQYF
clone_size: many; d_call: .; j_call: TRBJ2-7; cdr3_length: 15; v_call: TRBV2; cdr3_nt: TGTGCCAGCAGTCTCGACAGCGCGGCCCCCTACGAGCAGTACTTC; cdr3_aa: CASSLDSAAPYEQYF
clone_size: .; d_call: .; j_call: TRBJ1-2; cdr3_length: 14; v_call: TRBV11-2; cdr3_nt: TGTGCCAGCAGCTTATCTTCCGGAGGGTATGGCTACACCTTC; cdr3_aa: CASSLSSGGYGYTF
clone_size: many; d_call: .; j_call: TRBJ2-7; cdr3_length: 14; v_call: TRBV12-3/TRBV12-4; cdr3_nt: TGTGCCAGCAGCTCAACCGGGACTGGGGACGAGCAGTACTTC; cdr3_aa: CASSSTGTGDEQYF